A selection of T cell receptor beta chains follows, all from one sample in a study. TCRdb processed the 5' RACE reads anew with MiXCR; each CDR3 protein has one entry. The sample includes tens of thousands of distinct CDR3 sequences, just under 30% of them seen just once. The specimen was memory CD4+ T cells sorted from a lymph node. These receptors were obtained from a female donor with breast cancer. Both conserved end residues are part of each CDR3. The D gene is left open where the match is weak. Clone size is stated in some rows and not others, as once, few, many or a class when expanded.

v_gene: TRBV2
abundance: once
j_gene: TRBJ2-2
d_gene: .
CDR3aa: CASIENTGELFF
CDR3nt: TGTGCCAGCATTGAGAACACCGGGGAGCTGTTTTTT

v_gene: TRBV6-5
abundance: .
j_gene: TRBJ2-6
d_gene: .
CDR3aa: CTSSSTGLRISGANVLTF
CDR3nt: TGTACCAGCAGTTCGACAGGACTAAGGATCTCTGGGGCCAACGTCCTGACTTTC

v_gene: TRBV20-1
abundance: few
j_gene: TRBJ2-7
d_gene: TRBD2
CDR3aa: CSAKRTSGDYEQYF
CDR3nt: TGCAGTGCTAAGAGGACTAGCGGAGACTACGAGCAGTACTTC

v_gene: TRBV5-5
abundance: .
j_gene: TRBJ1-1
d_gene: .
CDR3aa: CASRGRSYQNTEAFF
CDR3nt: TGTGCCAGCAGGGGGAGAAGCTATCAGAACACTGAAGCTTTCTTT

v_gene: TRBV20-1
abundance: .
j_gene: TRBJ1-5
d_gene: TRBD1
CDR3aa: CSARETGVRQPQHF
CDR3nt: TGCAGTGCTAGGGAGACAGGGGTCAGGCAGCCCCAGCATTTT

v_gene: TRBV6-6
abundance: .
j_gene: TRBJ2-2
d_gene: .
CDR3aa: CASSPNTGELSF
CDR3nt: TGTGCCAGCTCCCCGAACACCGGGGAGCTGTCTTTT

v_gene: TRBV20-1
abundance: few
j_gene: TRBJ2-7
d_gene: TRBD2
CDR3aa: CSANVPGTSELEQYF
CDR3nt: TGCAGTGCTAATGTCCCCGGGACTAGTGAGCTCGAGCAGTACTTC

v_gene: TRBV27
abundance: .
j_gene: TRBJ2-3
d_gene: .
CDR3aa: CASSLSTLDTQYF
CDR3nt: TGTGCCAGCAGTTTATCGACCTTAGATACGCAGTATTTT

v_gene: TRBV5-1
abundance: few
j_gene: TRBJ1-1
d_gene: TRBD1
CDR3aa: CASSMTTGATEAFF
CDR3nt: TGCGCCAGCAGCATGACGACAGGGGCCACTGAAGCTTTCTTT

v_gene: TRBV6-2/TRBV6-3
abundance: medium-sized
j_gene: TRBJ2-2
d_gene: TRBD2
CDR3aa: CASRRPYSGSRADTGELFF
CDR3nt: TGTGCCAGCAGACGACCATATAGCGGGAGCCGTGCTGACACCGGGGAGCTGTTTTTT

v_gene: TRBV5-1
abundance: once
j_gene: TRBJ2-1
d_gene: TRBD1
CDR3aa: CASSPSGQVNTDTQFF
CDR3nt: TGCGCCAGCAGCCCGTCGGGACAGGTCAACACAGATACGCAGTTCTTC

v_gene: TRBV5-6
abundance: .
j_gene: TRBJ2-1
d_gene: TRBD2
CDR3aa: CASSLASGGSRDEQFF
CDR3nt: TGTGCCAGCAGCTTGGCCTCTGGCGGGAGTAGGGATGAGCAGTTCTTC

v_gene: TRBV9
abundance: many
j_gene: TRBJ2-7
d_gene: .
CDR3aa: CASSVDPGTYEQYF
CDR3nt: TGTGCCAGCAGCGTAGATCCAGGTACCTACGAGCAGTACTTC

v_gene: TRBV20-1
abundance: few
j_gene: TRBJ1-3
d_gene: .
CDR3aa: CSARVPTGEGTIYF
CDR3nt: TGCAGTGCTAGAGTTCCCACGGGGGAGGGCACCATATATTTT

v_gene: TRBV4-1
abundance: .
j_gene: TRBJ1-5
d_gene: TRBD1
CDR3aa: CASSQTRLYRGSNQPQHF
CDR3nt: TGCGCCAGCAGCCAAACTCGTTTATACAGGGGTAGCAATCAGCCCCAGCATTTT

v_gene: TRBV28
abundance: .
j_gene: TRBJ1-1
d_gene: .
CDR3aa: CASSSYSGVTMNTEAFF
CDR3nt: TGTGCCAGCAGTTCTTACTCAGGGGTCACGATGAACACTGAAGCTTTCTTT

v_gene: TRBV5-1
abundance: few
j_gene: TRBJ2-1
d_gene: .
CDR3aa: CASSLGTLGNEQFF
CDR3nt: TGCGCCAGCAGCTTGGGAACGCTGGGGAATGAGCAGTTCTTC

v_gene: TRBV25-1
abundance: .
j_gene: TRBJ1-1
d_gene: .
CDR3aa: CASSKDTAEAFF
CDR3nt: TGTGCCAGCAGCAAGGATACAGCTGAAGCTTTCTTT

v_gene: TRBV6-5
abundance: .
j_gene: TRBJ2-1
d_gene: .
CDR3aa: CASREGVLDNEQFF
CDR3nt: TGTGCCAGCCGAGAAGGGGTCCTAGACAATGAGCAGTTCTTC

v_gene: TRBV4-2
abundance: few
j_gene: TRBJ2-5
d_gene: .
CDR3aa: CASSQTGTEKETQYF
CDR3nt: TGTGCCAGCAGCCAGACCGGGACGGAAAAAGAGACCCAGTACTTC

v_gene: TRBV7-3
abundance: .
j_gene: TRBJ2-3
d_gene: TRBD1
CDR3aa: CASSSTPGTGHPDTQYF
CDR3nt: TGTGCCAGCAGCTCAACCCCCGGGACAGGCCACCCAGATACGCAGTATTTT

v_gene: TRBV11-3
abundance: .
j_gene: TRBJ2-7
d_gene: .
CDR3aa: CASSFPGKPYEQYF
CDR3nt: TGTGCCAGCAGCTTCCCGGGGAAACCGTACGAGCAGTACTTC

v_gene: TRBV20-1
abundance: .
j_gene: TRBJ2-1
d_gene: .
CDR3aa: CSARGRQLAYNEQFF
CDR3nt: TGCAGTGCTAGAGGAAGACAACTTGCCTACAATGAGCAGTTCTTC

v_gene: TRBV27
abundance: few
j_gene: TRBJ1-5
d_gene: TRBD1
CDR3aa: CASSPSGTGSRSQPQHF
CDR3nt: TGTGCCAGCAGTCCATCCGGGACAGGCTCTCGGAGTCAGCCCCAGCATTTT